The 31 T cell receptor beta chains below were found in one sample sequenced in a study of Ad26.COV2.S vaccination and SARS-CoV-2 variants. Treatment of the sample: over 15 received Ad26.COV2.S at low or high dose, single or two shots; 5 received placebo; per-sample allocation not given. Day 63 after the first vaccine or placebo injection was the time point for sampling. Measured with immunoSEQ multiplex PCR; TCRdb has only the in-frame clones, and not every one. The sample carries fewer than 500,000 clones, approximately 89% recorded once. Sequencing was performed on peripheral blood, taken in a trial of Ad26.COV2.S vaccine versus placebo. These receptor sequences come from a person aged 18-65 years who received the Ad26.COV2.S COVID-19 vaccine or a placebo.

The rearrangement joins TRBV5-4 to TRBJ2-3; 8 bases are a match to TRBD2. The CDR3 has 16 amino acids. Germline assignment: CDR1 SGHNT and CDR2 YYREEE (reference sequence). V shed 2 bases, J shed 2 bases, and the junction held 7 bases outside the gene matches. CDR3 amino acids: CASSLFSGDLTDTQYF. In DNA, the CDR3 is TGTGCCAGCAGCTTATTTAGCGGGGACCTCACAGATACGCAGTATTTT.

The chain combines TRBV12-3 or TRBV12-4 with TRBJ2-7; 7 nucleotides agree with TRBD1. Germline trimming cut 10 bases from V and 4 bases from J; bases unmatched to any gene: 7. The CDR3 spans 12 residues. The CDR3: CATRGRQYEQYV. CDR3 nucleotides: TGTGCCACCAGGGGGAGACAGTACGAGCAGTACGTC.

V gene TRBV6-5 combines with J gene TRBJ2-7, with D possibly matching TRBD2 (8 bases). The CDR3 is made up of 14 amino acids. The germline V and J ends were trimmed by 6 bases and 3 bases, with 15 bases remaining between them. Per germline, CDR1 MNHEY and CDR2 SVGAGI. CDR3 in amino acids: CASSGRDSNYEQYF. CDR3 DNA: TGTGCCAGCAGCGGGAGGGACAGCAACTACGAGCAGTACTTC.

This clone was observed once. The genes are TRBV15 and TRBJ1-5; D is possibly TRBD1 (6 bases). V was cut by 1 base and J by 0 bases, with 19 bases left in between. This CDR3 is 19 amino acids long. Germline V gene sequence: CDR1 LNHNV, CDR2 YYDKDF (reference sequence). CDR3 in amino acids: CATSRVRGSRFYSNQPQHF. In DNA form, the CDR3 reads TGTGCCACCAGCAGAGTCAGGGGCAGCCGCTTCTATAGCAATCAGCCCCAGCATTTT.

The V and J genes are TRBV7-7 and TRBJ2-2; maybe TRBD2 (6 bases). The V end was cut by 1 base, the J end by 6 bases, with 15 bases between. Germline V gene data show CDR1 as SSHAT and CDR2 as FNYEAQ (reference sequence). The CDR3 sequence is 16 residues long. CDR3 in DNA: TGTGCCAGCAGCTTAGTTTTCTCGGGGGTCCCCGGGGAGCTGTTTTTT. This encodes CASSLVFSGVPGELFF.

The rearrangement uses TRBV12-3 or TRBV12-4 and TRBJ1-1; TRBD1 might be the D (5 bases). Trimming pared 8 bases from V and 4 bases from J, leaving 11 bases between. This CDR3 has 12 amino acids. This CDR3 is CASGLGGTEAFF. CDR3 bases: TGTGCCAGCGGCCTCGGGGGCACTGAAGCTTTCTTT.

This clone is a singleton in its sample. The rearrangement uses TRBV6-5 and TRBJ1-5; the match to TRBD1 covers 8 bases. This CDR3 spans 14 amino acids. The J segment lost 5 bases and the V segment lost 6 bases, leaving 6 bases of the junction unmatched. Germline V gives CDR1 MNHEY, CDR2 SVGAGI. CDR3 region: CASSPGQGDQPQHF. CDR3 sequence (DNA): TGTGCCAGCAGCCCCGGACAGGGTGATCAGCCCCAGCATTTT.

The chain uses TRBV7-3 and TRBJ1-2, with 8 bases matching TRBD1. Germline assignment: CDR1 SGHTA and CDR2 FQGTGA. The CDR3 has 14 amino acids. V gave up 5 bases and J gave up 6 bases; unmatched junction bases: 8. CDR3 loop: CASSETGDLNGYTF. CDR3 bases: TGTGCCAGCAGCGAGACAGGGGATCTAAATGGCTACACCTTC.

Only a few counts were recorded for this clone. V usage is TRBV12-5 and J usage is TRBJ2-3; 7 bases match TRBD2. The CDR3 length is 13 residues. The ends lost 10 bases at V and 6 bases at J; junction bases unmatched: 10. Germline V CDR1 and CDR2: LGHNT, FRNRAP. The CDR3 coding sequence is TGTGCTATCCAGCGGGATAAGGTGGATACGCAGTATTTT. This sequence encodes CAIQRDKVDTQYF.

This clone appeared a few times. The CDR3 sequence: CASSLVAGNQPQHF. The CDR3 nucleotides are TGTGCCAGCAGCTTAGTAGCCGGGAATCAGCCCCAGCATTTT. V gene TRBV7-2 combines with J gene TRBJ1-5; D gene unclear. V shed 1 base and J shed 4 bases, with 8 bases lying between them. Germline CDR1 reads SGHTA; CDR2 reads FQGNSA. The CDR3 covers 14 residues.

The V call is TRBV6-6, the J call TRBJ1-6, with D maybe TRBD1 (5 bases). V dropped 2 bases and J dropped 0 bases, with 8 bases sitting between them. Germline V gene lookup returns CDR1 MNHNY and CDR2 SVGAGI (reference sequence). This CDR3 contains 16 residues. This chain's CDR3 is CASSYGGSSYNSPLHF. The CDR3 DNA is TGTGCCAGCAGTTACGGGGGTAGCTCCTATAATTCACCCCTCCACTTT.

This chain connects TRBV18 to TRBJ1-4, with a weak D call TRBD1 (5 bases). The CDR3 totals 15 residues. The germline CDR1 and CDR2 sequences are KGHSH and LQKENI. V dropped 4 bases and J dropped 3 bases, with 12 bases sitting between them. CDR3 in amino acids: CASSQGSAANEKLFF. CDR3 nucleotide sequence: TGTGCCAGCTCACAGGGGTCGGCAGCTAATGAAAAACTGTTTTTT.

The chain combines TRBV2 with TRBJ2-3; 9 bases map to TRBD1. V gave up 7 bases and J gave up 2 bases; unmatched junction bases: 4. The CDR3 is made up of 14 amino acids. Germline V gene sequence: CDR1 SNHLY, CDR2 FYNNEI. The CDR3, as DNA: TGTGCCAGCAACCGGGACAGGGCCACAGATACGCAGTATTTT. This encodes CASNRDRATDTQYF.

This clone has only one observation. The same CDR3 also results from other DNA sequences found in this sample. The rearrangement links TRBV7-3 to TRBJ2-5; D gene uncertain. The ends were cut back, 2 bases at V and 5 bases at J, with 3 bases in the middle. Germline assignment: CDR1 SGHTA and CDR2 FQGTGA. The length of the CDR3 is 11 residues. The CDR3 sequence: CASSLQETQYF. DNA of the CDR3: TGTGCCAGCAGCTTACAGGAGACCCAGTACTTC.

V is TRBV7-2 and J is TRBJ1-2; D is undetermined. The germline V gene has CDR1 SGHTA and CDR2 FQGNSA. The V gene lost 4 bases and the J gene lost 8 bases, with 11 bases spanning the gap. The CDR3 consists of 12 residues. The CDR3 DNA reads as TGTGCCAGCAGCTGGGGTTTCGGGGGCTACACCTTC. Translated, it gives CASSWGFGGYTF.

This chain joins TRBV4-2 and TRBJ2-6; D is undetermined. This CDR3 has 16 amino acids. CDR1 is LGHNA, CDR2 YNFKEQ, per germline. The germline V and J ends were trimmed by 0 bases and 4 bases, with 10 bases remaining between them. The CDR3 coding sequence is TGTGCCAGCAGCCAAGATGTCCTCACCGGGGCCAACGTCCTGACTTTC. This sequence encodes CASSQDVLTGANVLTF.

This chain connects TRBV10-3 to TRBJ1-2; TRBD1 matches 8 bases. V lost 6 bases to trimming and J lost 5 bases; unmatched junction nucleotides: 5. The CDR3 is 13 residues long. CDR1 and CDR2 (germline): ENHRY, SYGVKD. CDR3 sequence reads: CAISEGQGYGYTF. The DNA of the CDR3 is TGTGCCATCAGCGAAGGACAGGGTTATGGCTACACCTTC.

J is TRBJ1-1 and V is TRBV28; a possible D gene is TRBD1 (5 bases). V was cut by 2 bases and J by 0 bases, with 13 bases left in between. CDR1 is MDHEN and CDR2 is SYDVKM in the germline V gene. CDR3 size: 16 residues. The CDR3 loop is CASSLTGGYMNTEAFF. CDR3 in DNA: TGTGCCAGCAGTTTAACCGGGGGGTATATGAACACTGAAGCTTTCTTT.

The CDR3 spells CASSVVQGMNTEAFF. The CDR3 DNA is TGTGCCAGCAGCGTTGTACAGGGTATGAACACTGAAGCTTTCTTT. The chain couples TRBV9 to TRBJ1-1; the D gene is possibly TRBD1 (6 bases). Looked up from germline, CDR1 is SGDLS and CDR2 is YYNGEE. This CDR3 comprises 15 residues. The V end was cut by 2 bases, the J end by 0 bases, with 11 bases between.

The J gene is TRBJ1-1, the V gene TRBV19; D gene ambiguous. Germline CDR1 reads LNHDA; CDR2 reads SQIVND (reference sequence). With 3 bases removed from V and 1 base from J, the gap between germline ends came to 6 bases. This CDR3 region has 13 residues. CDR3 sequence reads: CASSILPNTEAFF. CDR3 nucleotides: TGTGCCAGTAGTATTCTACCGAACACTGAAGCTTTCTTT.

The chain carries TRBV5-1 and TRBJ2-1, with 10 bases aligning to TRBD2. Losses at the gene ends were 2 bases for V and 5 bases for J; bases not matched to a gene: 1. CDR1 is SGHRS, CDR2 YFSETQ, per germline. This CDR3 spans 14 amino acids. The CDR3 region is CASSLLAGHNEQFF. CDR3 coding DNA: TGCGCCAGCAGCTTACTAGCGGGGCACAATGAGCAGTTCTTC.

The chain couples TRBV3-1 (or the pseudogene TRBV3-2) to TRBJ2-5; D call uncertain. CDR1 is LGHDT, CDR2 YNNKEL, per germline (reference sequence). Trimming removed 3 bases at V and 7 bases at J, with 9 bases between. There are 12 residues in the CDR3. The CDR3 coding sequence is TGTGCCAGCAGCCAGGCCCCTGGGACCCAGTACTTC. Its protein product is CASSQAPGTQYF.

The chain employs TRBV29-1 and TRBJ2-5; 9 nucleotides align to TRBD2. Germline V gives CDR1 SQVTM, CDR2 ANQGSEA. Trimming removed 3 bases from V and 3 bases from J; junction bases left unmatched: 2. The CDR3 is 13 amino acids. DNA for the CDR3: TGCAGCGTTGATTCTAGCGGGGAAGAGACCCAGTACTTC. Protein product: CSVDSSGEETQYF.

The rearrangement uses TRBV9 and TRBJ1-2; the match to TRBD1 covers 11 bases. The CDR3 consists of 16 residues. From germline, CDR1 is SGDLS and CDR2 YYNGEE. The junction had 17 bases not matched to a gene; V was cut back by 6 bases and J by 10 bases. This CDR3 is CASTPYGTGGPNAYTF. The CDR3 DNA sequence: TGTGCCAGCACTCCATACGGGACAGGGGGTCCCAATGCCTACACCTTC.

The chain uses TRBV7-6 and TRBJ2-3; D might be TRBD1 (5 bases). The CDR3 has 15 residues. V shed 0 bases and J shed 1 base, with 8 bases lying between them. CDR1 and CDR2 (germline): SGHVS, FNYEAQ. As DNA, the CDR3 is TGTGCCAGCAGCTTAGCAGGACATGGCACAGATACGCAGTATTTT. Protein sequence: CASSLAGHGTDTQYF.

This chain connects TRBV5-4 to TRBJ2-2; D is perhaps TRBD1 (5 bases). Trimming cost V 5 bases and J 5 bases, with 7 bases left between them. The CDR3 contains 12 residues. From germline, CDR1 is SGHNT and CDR2 YYREEE (reference sequence). CDR3 protein: CASRGPTGELFF. CDR3 bases: TGTGCCAGCAGGGGGCCAACCGGGGAGCTGTTTTTT.

V is TRBV20-1 and J is TRBJ1-3; tentatively, D is TRBD1 (6 bases). Germline V lookup: CDR1 DFQATT, CDR2 SNEGSKA (reference sequence). CDR3 length: 15 amino acids. The ends were cut back, 3 bases at V and 8 bases at J, with 20 bases in the middle. The CDR3 loop reads CSASLRTGILDTIYF. The CDR3 DNA follows: TGCAGTGCTAGTTTAAGAACAGGGATCCTGGACACCATATATTTT.

The chain is built from TRBV27 and TRBJ1-2; 8 bases match TRBD1. The CDR3 runs 15 residues. V dropped 5 bases and J dropped 4; count of bases not matched to a gene: 9. Germline lookup yields CDR1 MNHEY and CDR2 SMNVEV (reference sequence). The CDR3 reads CASSPDRGFGYGYTF. The CDR3, as DNA: TGTGCCAGCAGTCCCGACAGGGGTTTTGGCTATGGCTACACCTTC.

J is TRBJ1-1 and V is TRBV11-3; unclear D gene. V lost 1 base to trimming and J lost 2 bases, with 5 bases between them. The CDR3 is 13 residues long. The germline CDR1 and CDR2 sequences are SGHNT and YENEEA. The CDR3 nucleotides read TGTGCCAGCAGCTTAGGCGGAAACACTGAAGCTTTCTTT. It codes for CASSLGGNTEAFF.

Only a few counts were recorded for this clone. The rearrangement uses TRBV11-3 and TRBJ1-2; D possibly corresponds to TRBD1 (5 bases). Germline V gene sequence: CDR1 SGHNT, CDR2 YENEEA. CDR3 length: 13 amino acids. V gave up 5 bases and J gave up 7 bases, with 14 bases separating them. The CDR3 loop is CASSPGTFGGYTF. The CDR3 nucleotides are TGTGCCAGCAGCCCCGGGACGTTTGGTGGCTACACCTTC.

This chain connects TRBV3-1 (or the pseudogene TRBV3-2) to TRBJ2-1, with 8 bases aligning to TRBD2. V lost 2 bases, J lost 9 bases, and 9 bases stayed unmatched. The germline CDR1 and CDR2 sequences are LGHDT and YNNKEL (reference sequence). The CDR3 covers 15 residues. The CDR3 loop reads CASSQRMASGSEQFF. In DNA, the CDR3 is TGTGCCAGCAGCCAAAGAATGGCGAGCGGGAGTGAGCAGTTCTTC.